This TCR beta chain was obtained from a study of cytomegalovirus exposure and HLA in healthy donors. Overall study results and limits: Using the classifier, cytomegalovirus status was reportedly diagnosed with high specificity and sensitivity. Earlier analysis found most TCR beta V segments productive about 87% or about 30% of the time. A highly shared variant cluster was judged a likely technical artifact.

A word on this clone: Its antigen is still unknown.

The CDR3 sequence is 17 residues long. J gave up 3 bases and V 0 bases, and 1 base lay outside the gene matches. Per germline, CDR1 WSHSY and CDR2 SAAADI. Primers for the PCR totalled 60 Vbeta and 13 Jbeta. Data came from immunoSEQ multiplex PCR; TCRdb stores just in-frame clones and leaves some out. The repertoire includes some 120,000 clones, roughly 80% of them detected once, and 1% sits in the top ten. This chain joins TRBV10-2 and TRBJ2-2; 13 nucleotides line up with TRBD2. Input material: PBMCs. The TCR comes from a man aged 40-50 years in good health and CMV-seronegative. The CDR3 region has the DNA TGCGCCAGCAGTGAGTCTGGACTAGCGGGAGACACCGGGGAGCTGTTTTTT. Translating it yields CASSESGLAGDTGELFF.